This TCR beta chain was recovered during a study of shared clonotypes between healthy human individuals. General study findings and limits: Only blood was sampled; tissue repertoires likely differ.

Over several immunoSEQ plates, each subset's genomic DNA was distributed in even portions. TCRdb's copy holds only in-frame clones and misses some; the assay was immunoSEQ multiplex PCR. The sample includes around 2.1 million clones, 90% to 95% of them seen just once. A remark on this clone: Its target is unknown.

The naive CD8 fraction comprised CD45RO-negative cells positively selected for CCR7 and excluded terminally differentiated effector memory CD45RA+ cells. Germline V gene lookup returns CDR1 MDHEN and CDR2 SYDVKM. V was clipped by 6 bases and J by 3 bases, with 12 bases between them. The CDR3 has 14 amino acids. Sequencing used naive CD8+ T cells from PBMCs. This chain links TRBV28 with TRBJ2-4; maybe TRBD2 (6 bases). The TCR sequence derives from a man aged 18 to 30 in good health. Some clones in this sample may be carry-over from other donors' samples. In nucleotides, the CDR3 is TGTGCCAGCAGGGGGGGACTGATCAAAAACATTCAGTACTTC. This encodes CASRGGLIKNIQYF.